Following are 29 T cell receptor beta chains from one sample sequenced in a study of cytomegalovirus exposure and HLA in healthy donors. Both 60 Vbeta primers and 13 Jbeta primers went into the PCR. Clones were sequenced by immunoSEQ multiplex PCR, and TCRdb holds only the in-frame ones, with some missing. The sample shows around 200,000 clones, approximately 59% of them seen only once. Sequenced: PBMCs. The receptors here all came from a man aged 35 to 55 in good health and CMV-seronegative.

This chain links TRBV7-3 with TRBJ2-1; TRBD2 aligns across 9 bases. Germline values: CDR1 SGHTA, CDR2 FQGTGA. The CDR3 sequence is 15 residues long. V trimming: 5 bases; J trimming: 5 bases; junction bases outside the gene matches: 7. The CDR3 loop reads CASSISGRMNNEQFF. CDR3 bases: TGTGCCAGCAGCATTAGCGGGAGAATGAACAATGAGCAGTTCTTC. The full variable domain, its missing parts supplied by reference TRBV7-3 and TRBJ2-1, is GAGVSQTPSNKVTEKGKYVELRCDPISGHTALYWYRQSLGQGPEFLIYFQGTGAADDSGLPNDRFFAVRPEGSVSTLKIQRTERGDSAVYLCASSISGRMNNEQFFGPGTRLTVL.

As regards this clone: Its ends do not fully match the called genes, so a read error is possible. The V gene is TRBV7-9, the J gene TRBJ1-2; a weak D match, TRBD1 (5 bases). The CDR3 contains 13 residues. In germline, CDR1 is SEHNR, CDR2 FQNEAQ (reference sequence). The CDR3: CSSSLGAGYGYTF. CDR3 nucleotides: TGTTCCAGCAGCTTAGGGGCAGGGTATGGCTACACCTTC.

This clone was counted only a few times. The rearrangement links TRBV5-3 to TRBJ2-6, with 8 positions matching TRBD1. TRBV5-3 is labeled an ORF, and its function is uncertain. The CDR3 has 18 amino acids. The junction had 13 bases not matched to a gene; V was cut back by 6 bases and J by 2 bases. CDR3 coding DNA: TGTGCCAGAACTAATCCAGGGGGCGCATTTCCTGGGGCCAACGTCCTGACTTTC. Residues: CARTNPGGAFPGANVLTF.

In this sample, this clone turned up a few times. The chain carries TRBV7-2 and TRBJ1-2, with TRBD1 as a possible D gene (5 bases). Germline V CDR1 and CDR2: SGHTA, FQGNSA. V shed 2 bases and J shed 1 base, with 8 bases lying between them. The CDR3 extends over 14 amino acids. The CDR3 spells CASSLQGYNYGYTF. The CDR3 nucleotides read TGTGCCAGCAGCTTACAGGGATATAACTATGGCTACACCTTC.

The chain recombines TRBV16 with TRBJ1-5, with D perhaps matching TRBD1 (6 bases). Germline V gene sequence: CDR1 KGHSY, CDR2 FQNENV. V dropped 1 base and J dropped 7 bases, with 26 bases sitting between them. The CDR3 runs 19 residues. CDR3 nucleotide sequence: TGTGCCAGCAGCCAATGGGGGGCCGGGGGGCTTGTAGAGAAGCAGCCCCAGCATTTT. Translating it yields CASSQWGAGGLVEKQPQHF.

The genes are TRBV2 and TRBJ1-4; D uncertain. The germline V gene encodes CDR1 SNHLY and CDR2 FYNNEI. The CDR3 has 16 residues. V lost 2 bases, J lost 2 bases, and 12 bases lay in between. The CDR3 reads CASSEPWQVTNEKLFF. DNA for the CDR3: TGTGCCAGCAGTGAACCCTGGCAGGTGACTAATGAAAAACTGTTTTTT.

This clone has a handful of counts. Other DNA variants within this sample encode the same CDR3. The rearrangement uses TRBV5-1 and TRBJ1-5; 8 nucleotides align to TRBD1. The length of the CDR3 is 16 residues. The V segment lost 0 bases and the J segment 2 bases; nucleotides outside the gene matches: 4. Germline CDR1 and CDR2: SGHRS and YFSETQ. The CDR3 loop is CASSLDGQGGNQPQHF. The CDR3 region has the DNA TGCGCCAGCAGCTTGGACGGACAGGGTGGCAATCAGCCCCAGCATTTT.

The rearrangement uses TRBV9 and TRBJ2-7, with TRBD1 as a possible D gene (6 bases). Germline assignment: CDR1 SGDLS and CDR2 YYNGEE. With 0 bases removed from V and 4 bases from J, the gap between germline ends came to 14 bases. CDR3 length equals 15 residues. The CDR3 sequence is CASSVDPQGWYEQYF. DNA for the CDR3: TGTGCCAGCAGCGTAGATCCCCAGGGGTGGTACGAGCAGTACTTC.

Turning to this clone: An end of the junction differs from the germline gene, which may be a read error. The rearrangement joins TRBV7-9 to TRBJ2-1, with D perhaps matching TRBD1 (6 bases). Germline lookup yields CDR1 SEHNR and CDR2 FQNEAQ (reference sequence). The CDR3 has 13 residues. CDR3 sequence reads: CSSSFAGQPEEFF. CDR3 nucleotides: TGTTCCAGCAGCTTCGCAGGACAGCCGGAGGAGTTCTTC.

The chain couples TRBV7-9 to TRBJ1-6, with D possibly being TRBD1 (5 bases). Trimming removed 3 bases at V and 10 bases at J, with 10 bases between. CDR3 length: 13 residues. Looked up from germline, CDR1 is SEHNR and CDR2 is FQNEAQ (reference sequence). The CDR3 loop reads CASSFGGSSPLHF. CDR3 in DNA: TGTGCCAGCAGCTTTGGGGGGTCATCACCCCTCCACTTT.

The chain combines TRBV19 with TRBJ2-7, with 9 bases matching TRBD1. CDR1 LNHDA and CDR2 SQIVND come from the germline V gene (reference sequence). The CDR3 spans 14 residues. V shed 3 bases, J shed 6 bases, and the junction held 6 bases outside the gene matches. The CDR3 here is CASSITGGMGEQYF. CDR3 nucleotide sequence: TGTGCCAGTAGTATTACAGGGGGCATGGGCGAGCAGTACTTC.

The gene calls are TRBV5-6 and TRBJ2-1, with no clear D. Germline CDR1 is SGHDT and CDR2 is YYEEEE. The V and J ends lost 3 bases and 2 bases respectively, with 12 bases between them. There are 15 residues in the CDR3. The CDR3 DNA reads TGTGCCAGCAGCTCACAGAGAAATGCCTACAATGAGCAGTTCTTC. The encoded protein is CASSSQRNAYNEQFF. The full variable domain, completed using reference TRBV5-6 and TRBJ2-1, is DAGVTQSPTHLIKTRGQQVTLRCSPKSGHDTVSWYQQALGQGPQFIFQYYEEEERQRGNFPDRFSGHQFPNYSSELNVNALLLGDSALYLCASSSQRNAYNEQFFGPGTRLTVL.

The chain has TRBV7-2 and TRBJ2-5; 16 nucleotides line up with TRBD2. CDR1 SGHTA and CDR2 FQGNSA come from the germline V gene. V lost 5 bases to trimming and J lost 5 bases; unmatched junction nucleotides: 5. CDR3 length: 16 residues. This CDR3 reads CASSQGLAGGQETQYF. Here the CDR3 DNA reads TGTGCCAGCAGCCAGGGACTAGCGGGAGGGCAGGAGACCCAGTACTTC.

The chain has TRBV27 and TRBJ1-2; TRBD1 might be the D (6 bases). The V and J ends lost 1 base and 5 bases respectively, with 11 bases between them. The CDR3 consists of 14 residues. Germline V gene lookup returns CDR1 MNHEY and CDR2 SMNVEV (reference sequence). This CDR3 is CASSLLPGVYGYTF. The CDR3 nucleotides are TGTGCCAGCAGTTTATTACCAGGGGTTTATGGCTACACCTTC.

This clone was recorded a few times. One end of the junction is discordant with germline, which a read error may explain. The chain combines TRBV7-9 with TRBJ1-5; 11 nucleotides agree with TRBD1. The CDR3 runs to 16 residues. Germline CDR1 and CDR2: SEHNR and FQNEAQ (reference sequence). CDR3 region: CSSSLGTGGYNQPQHF. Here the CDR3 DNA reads TGTTCCAGCAGCTTAGGGACAGGGGGTTACAATCAGCCCCAGCATTTT.

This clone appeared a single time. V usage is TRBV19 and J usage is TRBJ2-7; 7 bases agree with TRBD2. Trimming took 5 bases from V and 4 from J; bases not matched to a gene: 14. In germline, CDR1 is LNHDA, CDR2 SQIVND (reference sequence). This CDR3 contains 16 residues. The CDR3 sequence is CASSAVSSGAGYEQYF. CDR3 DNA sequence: TGTGCCAGTAGTGCCGTTTCAAGCGGGGCGGGTTACGAGCAGTACTTC.

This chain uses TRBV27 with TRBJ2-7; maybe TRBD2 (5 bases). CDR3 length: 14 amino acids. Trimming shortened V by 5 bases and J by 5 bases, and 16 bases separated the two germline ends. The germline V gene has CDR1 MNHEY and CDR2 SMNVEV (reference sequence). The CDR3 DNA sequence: TGTGCCAGCAGTCCTCGGATGGGAGACAACGAGCAGTACTTC. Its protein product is CASSPRMGDNEQYF.

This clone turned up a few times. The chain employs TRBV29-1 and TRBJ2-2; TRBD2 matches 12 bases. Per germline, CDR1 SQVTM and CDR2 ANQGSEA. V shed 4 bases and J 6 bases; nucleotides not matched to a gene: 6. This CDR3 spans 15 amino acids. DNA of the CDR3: TGCAGCGTTGCGCCTAGCGGGGGGGCCGCCGGGGAGCTGTTTTTT. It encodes CSVAPSGGAAGELFF.

This CDR3 reads CASSVDRGSLGEQYF. CDR3 coding DNA: TGCGCCAGCAGCGTAGACAGGGGATCTCTGGGGGAGCAGTACTTC. This sequence joins TRBV5-1 and TRBJ2-7; 8 bases are a match to TRBD1. CDR1 is SGHRS and CDR2 is YFSETQ in the germline V gene. V shed 4 bases and J 7 bases; nucleotides not matched to a gene: 13. The CDR3 has 15 residues.

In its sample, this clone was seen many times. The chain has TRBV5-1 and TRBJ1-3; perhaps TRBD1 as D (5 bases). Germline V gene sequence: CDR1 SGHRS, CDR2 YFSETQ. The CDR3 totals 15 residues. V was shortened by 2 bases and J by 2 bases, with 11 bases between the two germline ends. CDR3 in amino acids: CASSFPLDTGNTIYF. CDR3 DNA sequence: TGCGCCAGCAGCTTCCCTTTGGACACTGGAAACACCATATATTTT.

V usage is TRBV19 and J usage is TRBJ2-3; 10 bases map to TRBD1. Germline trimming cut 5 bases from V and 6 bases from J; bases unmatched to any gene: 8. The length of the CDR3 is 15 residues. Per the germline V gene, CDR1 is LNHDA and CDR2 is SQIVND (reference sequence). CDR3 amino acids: CASSGRQGAWDTQYF. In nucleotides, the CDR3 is TGTGCCAGTAGTGGCAGACAGGGGGCTTGGGATACGCAGTATTTT.

The chain's CDR3 is CASSLVSNSDTQYF. CDR3 nucleotide sequence: TGTGCCAGCAGCTTAGTCTCAAACTCGGATACGCAGTATTTT. The chain couples TRBV7-6 to TRBJ2-3, with unresolved D. The ends were cut back, 1 base at V and 6 bases at J, with 11 bases in the middle. The CDR3 spans 14 residues. Germline CDR1 reads SGHVS; CDR2 reads FNYEAQ. The full variable domain, completed using reference TRBV7-6 and TRBJ2-3, is GAGVSQSPRYKVTKRGQDVALRCDPISGHVSLYWYRQALGQGPEFLTYFNYEAQQDKSGLPNDRFSAERPEGSISTLTIQRTEQRDSAMYRCASSLVSNSDTQYFGPGTRLTVL.

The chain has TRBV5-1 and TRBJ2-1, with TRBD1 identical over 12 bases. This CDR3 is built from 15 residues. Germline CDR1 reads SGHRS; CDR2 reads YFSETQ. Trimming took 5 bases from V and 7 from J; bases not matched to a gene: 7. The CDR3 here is CASSWGTGGRNEQFF. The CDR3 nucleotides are TGCGCCAGCAGTTGGGGGACAGGGGGCAGGAATGAGCAGTTCTTC.

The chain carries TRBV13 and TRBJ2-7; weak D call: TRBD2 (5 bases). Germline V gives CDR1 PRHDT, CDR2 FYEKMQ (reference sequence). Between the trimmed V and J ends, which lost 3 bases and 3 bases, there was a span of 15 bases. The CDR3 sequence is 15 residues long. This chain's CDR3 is CASSLDGVRGYEQYF. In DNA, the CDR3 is TGTGCCAGCAGCTTGGATGGGGTCCGGGGCTACGAGCAGTACTTC.

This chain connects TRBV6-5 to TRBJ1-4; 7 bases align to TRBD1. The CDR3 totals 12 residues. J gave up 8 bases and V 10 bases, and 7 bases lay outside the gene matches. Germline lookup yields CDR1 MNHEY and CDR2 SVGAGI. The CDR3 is CATGWDSEKLFF. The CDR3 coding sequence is TGTGCCACGGGATGGGACAGCGAAAAACTGTTTTTT.

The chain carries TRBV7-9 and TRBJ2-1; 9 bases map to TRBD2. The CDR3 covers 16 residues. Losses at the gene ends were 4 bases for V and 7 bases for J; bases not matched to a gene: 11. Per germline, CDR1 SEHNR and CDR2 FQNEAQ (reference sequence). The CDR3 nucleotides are TGTGCCAGCAGCTACGATCCGGGACTAGCATGGAATGAGCAGTTCTTC. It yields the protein CASSYDPGLAWNEQFF.

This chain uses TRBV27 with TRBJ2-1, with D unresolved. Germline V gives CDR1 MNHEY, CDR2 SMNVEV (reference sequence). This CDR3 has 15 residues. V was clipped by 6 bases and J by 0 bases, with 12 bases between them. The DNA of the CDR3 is TGTGCCAGCAGCGAGACACAGCCCTCCTACAATGAGCAGTTCTTC. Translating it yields CASSETQPSYNEQFF.

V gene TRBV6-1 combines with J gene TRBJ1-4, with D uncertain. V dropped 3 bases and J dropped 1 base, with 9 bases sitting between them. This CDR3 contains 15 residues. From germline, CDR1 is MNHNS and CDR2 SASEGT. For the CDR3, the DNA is TGTGCCAGCAGTGAGAACTCTTTAACTAATGAAAAACTGTTTTTT. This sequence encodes CASSENSLTNEKLFF.

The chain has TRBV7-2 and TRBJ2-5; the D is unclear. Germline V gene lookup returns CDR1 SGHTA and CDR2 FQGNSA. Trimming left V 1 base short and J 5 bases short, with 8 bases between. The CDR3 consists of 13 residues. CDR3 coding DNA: TGTGCCAGCAGCTTAGGCCCGAGGGAGACCCAGTACTTC. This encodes CASSLGPRETQYF.